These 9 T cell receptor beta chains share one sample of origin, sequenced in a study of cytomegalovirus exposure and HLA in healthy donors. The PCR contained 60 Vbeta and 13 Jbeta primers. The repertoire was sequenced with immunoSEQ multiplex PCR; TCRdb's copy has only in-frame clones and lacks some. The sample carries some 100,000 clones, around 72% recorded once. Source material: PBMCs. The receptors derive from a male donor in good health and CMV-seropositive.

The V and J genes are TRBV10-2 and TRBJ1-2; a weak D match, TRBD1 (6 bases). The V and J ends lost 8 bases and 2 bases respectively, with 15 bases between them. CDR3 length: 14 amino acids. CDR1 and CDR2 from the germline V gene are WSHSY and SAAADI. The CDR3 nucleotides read TGCGCCAGCCCCCACAGGGACGGGAACTATGGCTACACCTTC. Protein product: CASPHRDGNYGYTF.

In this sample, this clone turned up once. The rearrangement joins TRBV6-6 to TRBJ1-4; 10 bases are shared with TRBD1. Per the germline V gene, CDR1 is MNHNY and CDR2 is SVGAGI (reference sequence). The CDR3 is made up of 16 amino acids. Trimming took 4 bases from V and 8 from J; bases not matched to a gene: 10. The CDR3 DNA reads TGTGCCAGCAGTTTTCGACCGGGACAGGGGCGAGAAAAACTGTTTTTT. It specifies CASSFRPGQGREKLFF.

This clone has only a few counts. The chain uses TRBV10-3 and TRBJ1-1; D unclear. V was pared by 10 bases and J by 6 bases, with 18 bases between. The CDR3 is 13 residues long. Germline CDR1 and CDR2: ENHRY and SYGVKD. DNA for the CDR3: TGTGCCACGACGGGCCCCGAGAGGGCTGAAGCTTTCTTT. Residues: CATTGPERAEAFF.

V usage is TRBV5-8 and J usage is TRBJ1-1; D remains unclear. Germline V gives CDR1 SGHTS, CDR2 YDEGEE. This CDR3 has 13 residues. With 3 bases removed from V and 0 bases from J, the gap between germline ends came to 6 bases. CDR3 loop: CASSWHLNTEAFF. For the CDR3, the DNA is TGTGCCAGCAGCTGGCACCTGAACACTGAAGCTTTCTTT.

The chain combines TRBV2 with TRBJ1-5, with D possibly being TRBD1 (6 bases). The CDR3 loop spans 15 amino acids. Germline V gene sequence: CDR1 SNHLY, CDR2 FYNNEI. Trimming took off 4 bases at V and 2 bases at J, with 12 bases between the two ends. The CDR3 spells CASSATGIGNQPQHF. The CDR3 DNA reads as TGTGCCAGCAGTGCTACAGGGATCGGCAATCAGCCCCAGCATTTT.

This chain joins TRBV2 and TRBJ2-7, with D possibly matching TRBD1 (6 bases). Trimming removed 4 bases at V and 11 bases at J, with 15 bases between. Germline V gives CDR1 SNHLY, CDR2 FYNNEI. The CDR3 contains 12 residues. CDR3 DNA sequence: TGTGCCAGCAGTGTAACAGGGCTGGAGGAGTACTTC. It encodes CASSVTGLEEYF.

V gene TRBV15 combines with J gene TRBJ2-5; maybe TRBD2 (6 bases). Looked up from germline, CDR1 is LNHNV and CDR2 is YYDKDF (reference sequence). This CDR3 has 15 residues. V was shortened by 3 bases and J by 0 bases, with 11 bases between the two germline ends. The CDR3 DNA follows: TGTGCCACCAGCAGGCCGGGGGACTACCAAGAGACCCAGTACTTC. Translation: CATSRPGDYQETQYF.

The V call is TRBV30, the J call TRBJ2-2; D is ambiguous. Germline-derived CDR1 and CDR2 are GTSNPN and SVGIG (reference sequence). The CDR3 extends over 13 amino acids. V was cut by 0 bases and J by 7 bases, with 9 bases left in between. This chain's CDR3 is CAWSVPGSGELFF. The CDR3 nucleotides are TGTGCCTGGAGTGTACCGGGTAGCGGGGAGCTGTTTTTT.

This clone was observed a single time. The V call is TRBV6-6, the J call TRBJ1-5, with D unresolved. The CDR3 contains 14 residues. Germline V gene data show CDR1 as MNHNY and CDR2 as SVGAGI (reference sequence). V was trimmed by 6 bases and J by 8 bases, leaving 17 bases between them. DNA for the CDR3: TGTGCCAGCAGCTTTCAGGATCCGGGAGAGCCCCAGCATTTT. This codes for CASSFQDPGEPQHF.